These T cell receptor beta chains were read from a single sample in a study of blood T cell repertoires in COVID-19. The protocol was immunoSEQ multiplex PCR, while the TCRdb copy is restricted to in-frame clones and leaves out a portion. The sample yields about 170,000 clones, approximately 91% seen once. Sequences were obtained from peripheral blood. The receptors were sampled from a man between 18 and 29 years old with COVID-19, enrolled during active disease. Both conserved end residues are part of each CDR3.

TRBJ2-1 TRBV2 CASSPWGAGVMFEQFF
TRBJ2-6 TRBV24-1 CATSDKQGAPTGANVLTF
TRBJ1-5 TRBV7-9 CASSSGTVSQPQHF
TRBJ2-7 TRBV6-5 CASSPVGASYEQYF
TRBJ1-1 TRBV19 CASGTPEAFF
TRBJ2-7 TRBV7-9 CASSGQGASYEQYF
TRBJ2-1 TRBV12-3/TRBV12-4 CASSQGLPREQFF
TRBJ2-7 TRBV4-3 CASSPGTQDYEQYF
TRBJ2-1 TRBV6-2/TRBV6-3 CASSYPRQEPYNEQFF
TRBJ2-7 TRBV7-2 CASSLVGGNSHYEQYF
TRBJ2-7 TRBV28 CASRVAPTYEQYF
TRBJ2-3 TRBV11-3 CASSPGTSGRGTDTQYF
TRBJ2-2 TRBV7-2 CASSPSGELFF
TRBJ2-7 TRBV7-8 CASSYPGQGREQYF
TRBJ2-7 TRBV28 CASSPGQGEFYEQYF
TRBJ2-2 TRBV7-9 CASLLGSTGGRTGELFF
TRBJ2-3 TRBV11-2 CASSLGGGRTDTQYF
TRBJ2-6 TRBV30 CAWSVGGGANVLTF
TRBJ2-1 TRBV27 CASSLTGSSYNEQFF
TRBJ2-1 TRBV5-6 CASSQDSYNEQFF
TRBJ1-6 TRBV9 CASSPRPGSPLHF
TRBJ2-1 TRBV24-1 CATSEARTSGRLGRGEQFF
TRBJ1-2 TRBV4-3 CASSQAGQGDYGYTF
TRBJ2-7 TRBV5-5 CASSLDVGGSYEQYF
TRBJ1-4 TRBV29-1 CSVEDLSSATNEKLLF
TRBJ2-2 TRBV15 CATSRDPRAGELFF
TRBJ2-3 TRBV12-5 CASGLVHLTGRADTQYF
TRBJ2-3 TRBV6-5 CASSYSVTDTQYF
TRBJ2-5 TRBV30 CAWTGGRETQYF
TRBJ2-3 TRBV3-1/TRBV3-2 CASSPDPTSGKSTDTQYF
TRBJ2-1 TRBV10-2 CASRRGLVGSYNEQFF
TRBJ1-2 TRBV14 CASSPGGYGYTF
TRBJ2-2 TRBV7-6 CASSLPSGGSGELFF
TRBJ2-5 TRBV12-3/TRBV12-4 CASSSPRQETQYF
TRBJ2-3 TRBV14 CASSLTSGSPGDTQYF
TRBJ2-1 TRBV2 CASSVGSSYNEQFF
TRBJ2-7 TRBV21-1 CASSKAVLDRGAEQYF
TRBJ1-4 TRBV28 CASSSPMGSRGEKLFF
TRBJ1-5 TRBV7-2 CASSPTGDYQPQHF
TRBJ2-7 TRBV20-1 CSASSRRNEQYF
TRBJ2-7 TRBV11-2 CASRAQGAAYEQYF
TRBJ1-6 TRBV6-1 CASSGDRVGNSPLHF
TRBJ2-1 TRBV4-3 CASSPTMREGHYNEQFF
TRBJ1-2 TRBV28 CASSTGVSNYGYTF
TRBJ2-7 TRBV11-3 CASSLGTGVVSEQYF
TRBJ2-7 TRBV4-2 CASSPWRAYEQYF
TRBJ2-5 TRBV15 CATSRAKWTGQETQYF
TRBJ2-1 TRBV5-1 CASSFAGGPYNEQFF
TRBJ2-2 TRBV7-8 CASSFMTSGYTGELFF
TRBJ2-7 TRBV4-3 CASSQVKFAYEQYF
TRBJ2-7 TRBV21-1 CASSEWGRDKTPSRDEQYF